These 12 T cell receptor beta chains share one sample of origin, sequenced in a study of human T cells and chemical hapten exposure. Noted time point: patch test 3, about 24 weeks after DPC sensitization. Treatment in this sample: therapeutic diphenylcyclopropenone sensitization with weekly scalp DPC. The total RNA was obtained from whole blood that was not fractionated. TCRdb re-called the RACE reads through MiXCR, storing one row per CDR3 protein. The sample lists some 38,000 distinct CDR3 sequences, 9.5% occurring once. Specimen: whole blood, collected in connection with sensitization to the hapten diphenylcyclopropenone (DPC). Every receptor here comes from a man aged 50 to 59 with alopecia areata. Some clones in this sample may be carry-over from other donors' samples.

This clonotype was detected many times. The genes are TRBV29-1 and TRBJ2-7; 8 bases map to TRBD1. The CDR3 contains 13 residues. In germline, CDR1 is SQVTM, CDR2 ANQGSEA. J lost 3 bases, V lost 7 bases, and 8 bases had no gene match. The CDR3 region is CSAGQGALYEQYF. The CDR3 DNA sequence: TGCAGCGCCGGACAGGGTGCCCTCTACGAGCAGTACTTC.

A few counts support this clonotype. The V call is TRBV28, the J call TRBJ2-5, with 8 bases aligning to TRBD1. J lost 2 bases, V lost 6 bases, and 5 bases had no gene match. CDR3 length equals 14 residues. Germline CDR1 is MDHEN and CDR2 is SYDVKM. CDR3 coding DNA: TGTGCCAGCAGCACAAACAGGGGGCAAGAGACCCAGTACTTC. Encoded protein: CASSTNRGQETQYF.

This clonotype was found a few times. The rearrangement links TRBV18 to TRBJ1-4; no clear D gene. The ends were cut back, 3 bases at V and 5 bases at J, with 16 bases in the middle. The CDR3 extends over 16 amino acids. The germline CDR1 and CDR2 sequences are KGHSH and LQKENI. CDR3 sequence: CASSPTRPGRNEKLFF. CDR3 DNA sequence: TGTGCCAGCTCACCCACCCGGCCAGGAAGAAATGAAAAACTGTTTTTT.

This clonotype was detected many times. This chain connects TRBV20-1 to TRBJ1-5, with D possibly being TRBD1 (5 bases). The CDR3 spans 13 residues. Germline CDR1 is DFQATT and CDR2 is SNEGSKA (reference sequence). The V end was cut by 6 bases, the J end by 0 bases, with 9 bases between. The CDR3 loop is CSAQTVSNQPQHF. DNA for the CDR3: TGCAGTGCCCAGACAGTTAGCAATCAGCCCCAGCATTTT.

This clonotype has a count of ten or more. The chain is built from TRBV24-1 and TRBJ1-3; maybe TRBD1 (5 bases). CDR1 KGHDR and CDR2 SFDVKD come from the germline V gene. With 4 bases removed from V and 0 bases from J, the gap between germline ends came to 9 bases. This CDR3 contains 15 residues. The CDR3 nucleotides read TGTGCCACCAGTGAATCCGGGACCTCTGGAAACACCATATATTTT. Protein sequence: CATSESGTSGNTIYF.

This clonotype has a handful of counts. As DNA, the CDR3 is TGTGCCAGCAGAACCGGACAGGAGAGCTACGAGCAGTACTTC. As protein: CASRTGQESYEQYF. The chain recombines TRBV28 with TRBJ2-7, with 7 bases that match TRBD1. The junction had 8 bases not matched to a gene; V was cut back by 6 bases and J by 3 bases. The CDR3 loop spans 14 amino acids. Per germline, CDR1 MDHEN and CDR2 SYDVKM. Drawing the rest from reference TRBV28 and TRBJ2-7, the complete variable domain is DVKVTQSSRYLVKRTGEKVFLECVQDMDHENMFWYRQDPGLGLRLIYFSYDVKMKEKGDIPEGYSVSREKKERFSLILESASTNQTSMYLCASRTGQESYEQYFGPGTRLTVT.

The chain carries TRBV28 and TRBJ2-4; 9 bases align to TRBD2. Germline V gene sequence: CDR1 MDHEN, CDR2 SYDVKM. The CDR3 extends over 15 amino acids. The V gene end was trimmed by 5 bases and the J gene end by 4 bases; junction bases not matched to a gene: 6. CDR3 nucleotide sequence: TGTGCCAGCAGTCGGCAGGCGGGAGGGAAAAACATTCAGTACTTC. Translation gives CASSRQAGGKNIQYF.

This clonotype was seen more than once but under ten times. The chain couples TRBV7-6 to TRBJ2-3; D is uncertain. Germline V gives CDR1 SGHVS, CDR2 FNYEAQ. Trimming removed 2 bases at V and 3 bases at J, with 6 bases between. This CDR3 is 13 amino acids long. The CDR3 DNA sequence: TGTGCCAGCAGCTTACGTAGAACAGATACGCAGTATTTT. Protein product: CASSLRRTDTQYF.

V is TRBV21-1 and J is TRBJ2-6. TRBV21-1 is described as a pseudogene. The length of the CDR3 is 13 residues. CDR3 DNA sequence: TGTGCCAGCAGCTGTGCTGGGGCCAACGTCCTGACTTTC. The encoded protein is CASSCAGANVLTF.

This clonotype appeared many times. Here the CDR3 DNA reads TGCAGTGGAGCGGGAGGAAGTAACGAGCAGTACTTC. Its translation: CSGAGGSNEQYF. The chain is built from TRBV29-1 and TRBJ2-7, with 9 bases fitting TRBD2. From germline, CDR1 is SQVTM and CDR2 ANQGSEA. The CDR3 covers 12 residues.

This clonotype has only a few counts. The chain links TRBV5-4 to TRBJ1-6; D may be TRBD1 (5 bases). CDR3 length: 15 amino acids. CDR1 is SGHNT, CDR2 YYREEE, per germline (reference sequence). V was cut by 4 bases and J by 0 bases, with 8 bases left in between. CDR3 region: CASSRDSSYNSPLHF. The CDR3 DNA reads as TGTGCCAGCAGCCGTGACAGCTCCTATAATTCACCCCTCCACTTT. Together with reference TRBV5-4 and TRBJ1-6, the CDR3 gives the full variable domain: ETGVTQSPTHLIKTRGQQVTLRCSSQSGHNTVSWYQQALGQGPQFIFQYYREEENGRGNFPPRFSGLQFPNYSSELNVNALELDDSALYLCASSRDSSYNSPLHFGNGTRLTVT.

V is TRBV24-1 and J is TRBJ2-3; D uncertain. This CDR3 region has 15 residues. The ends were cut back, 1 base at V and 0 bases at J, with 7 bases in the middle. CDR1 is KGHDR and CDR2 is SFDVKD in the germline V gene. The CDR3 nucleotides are TGTGCCACCAGTGATTTCGGCGTTAGCACAGATACGCAGTATTTT. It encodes CATSDFGVSTDTQYF.